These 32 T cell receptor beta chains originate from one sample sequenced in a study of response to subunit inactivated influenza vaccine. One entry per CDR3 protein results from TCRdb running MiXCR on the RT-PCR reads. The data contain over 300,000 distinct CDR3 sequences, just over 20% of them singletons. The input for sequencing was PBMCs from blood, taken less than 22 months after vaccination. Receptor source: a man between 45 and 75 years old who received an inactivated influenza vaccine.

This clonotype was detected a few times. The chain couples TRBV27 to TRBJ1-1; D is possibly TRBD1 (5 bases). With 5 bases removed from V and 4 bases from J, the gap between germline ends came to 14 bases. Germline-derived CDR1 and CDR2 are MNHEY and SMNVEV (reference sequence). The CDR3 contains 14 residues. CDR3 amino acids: CASSQTLRGTEAFF. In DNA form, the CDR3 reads TGTGCCAGCAGTCAGACCCTAAGGGGCACTGAAGCTTTCTTT.

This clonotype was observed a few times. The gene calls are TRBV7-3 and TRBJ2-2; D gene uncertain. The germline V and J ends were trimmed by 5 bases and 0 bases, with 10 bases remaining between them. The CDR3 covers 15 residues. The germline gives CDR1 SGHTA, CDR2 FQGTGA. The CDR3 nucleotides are TGTGCCAGCAGCCCTCCGAGGTCGAACACCGGGGAGCTGTTTTTT. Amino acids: CASSPPRSNTGELFF.

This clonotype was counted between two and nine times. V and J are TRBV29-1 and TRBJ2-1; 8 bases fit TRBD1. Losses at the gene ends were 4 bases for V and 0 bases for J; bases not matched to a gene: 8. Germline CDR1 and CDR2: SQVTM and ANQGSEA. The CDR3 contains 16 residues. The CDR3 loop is CSVGFQGARSYNEQFF. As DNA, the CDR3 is TGCAGCGTTGGATTCCAGGGGGCCCGCTCCTACAATGAGCAGTTCTTC.

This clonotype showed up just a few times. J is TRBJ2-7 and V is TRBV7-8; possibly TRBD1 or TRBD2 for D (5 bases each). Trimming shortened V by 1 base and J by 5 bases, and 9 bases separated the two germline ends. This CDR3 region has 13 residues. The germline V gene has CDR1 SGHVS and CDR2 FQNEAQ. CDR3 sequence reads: CASSLGLGHEQYF. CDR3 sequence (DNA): TGTGCCAGCAGCTTAGGTCTGGGACACGAGCAGTACTTC.

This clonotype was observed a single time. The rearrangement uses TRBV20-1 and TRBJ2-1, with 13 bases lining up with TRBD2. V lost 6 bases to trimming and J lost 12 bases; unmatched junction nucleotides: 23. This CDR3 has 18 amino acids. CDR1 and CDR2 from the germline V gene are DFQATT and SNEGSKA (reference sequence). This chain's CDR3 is CSAPGLAGDTTLRSVQFF. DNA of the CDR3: TGCAGTGCCCCTGGACTAGCGGGGGACACAACCCTTCGCAGTGTGCAGTTCTTC.

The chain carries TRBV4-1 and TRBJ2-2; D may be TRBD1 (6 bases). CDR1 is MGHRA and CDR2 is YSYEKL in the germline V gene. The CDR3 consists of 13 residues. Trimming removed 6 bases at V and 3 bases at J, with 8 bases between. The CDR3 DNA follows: TGCGCCAGCAGACAGGGCCACACCGGGGAGCTGTTTTTT. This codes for CASRQGHTGELFF.

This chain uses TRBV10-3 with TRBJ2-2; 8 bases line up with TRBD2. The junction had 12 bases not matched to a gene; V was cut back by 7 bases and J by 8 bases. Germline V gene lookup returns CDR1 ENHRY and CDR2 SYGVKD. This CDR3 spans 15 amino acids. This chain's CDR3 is CAITRGSGGSGELFF. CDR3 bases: TGTGCCATCACCCGGGGGAGCGGGGGATCTGGGGAGCTGTTTTTT.

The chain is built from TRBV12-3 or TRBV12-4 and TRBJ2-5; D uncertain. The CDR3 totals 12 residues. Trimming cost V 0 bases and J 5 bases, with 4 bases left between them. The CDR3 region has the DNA TGTGCCAGCAGTTTAGCGGCGGAGACCCAGTACTTC. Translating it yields CASSLAAETQYF.

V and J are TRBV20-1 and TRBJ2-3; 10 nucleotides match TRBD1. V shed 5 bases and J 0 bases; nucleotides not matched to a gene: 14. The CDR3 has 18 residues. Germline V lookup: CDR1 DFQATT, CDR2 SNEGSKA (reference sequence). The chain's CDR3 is CSAWPGQGTGYSTDTQYF. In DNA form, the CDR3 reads TGCAGTGCTTGGCCGGGACAGGGGACCGGGTATAGCACAGATACGCAGTATTTT.

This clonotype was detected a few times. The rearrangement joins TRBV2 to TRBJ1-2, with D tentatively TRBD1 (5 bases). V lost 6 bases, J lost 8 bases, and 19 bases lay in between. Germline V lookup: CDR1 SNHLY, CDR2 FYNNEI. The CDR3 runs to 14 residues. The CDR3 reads CASRQPGATSGYTF. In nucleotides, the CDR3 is TGTGCCAGCAGACAACCCGGGGCGACGTCGGGCTACACCTTC. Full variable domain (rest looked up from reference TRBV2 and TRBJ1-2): EPEVTQTPSHQVTQMGQEVILRCVPISNHLYFYWYRQILGQKVEFLVSFYNNEISEKSEIFDDQFSVERPDGSNFTLKIRSTKLEDSAMYFCASRQPGATSGYTFGSGTRLTVV.

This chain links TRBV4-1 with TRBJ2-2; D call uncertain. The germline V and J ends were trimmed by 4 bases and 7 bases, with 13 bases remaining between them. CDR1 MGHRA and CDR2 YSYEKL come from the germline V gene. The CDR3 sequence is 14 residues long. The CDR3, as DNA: TGCGCCAGCAGCCCACGGCTCGGCGGCGGGGAGCTGTTTTTT. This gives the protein CASSPRLGGGELFF.

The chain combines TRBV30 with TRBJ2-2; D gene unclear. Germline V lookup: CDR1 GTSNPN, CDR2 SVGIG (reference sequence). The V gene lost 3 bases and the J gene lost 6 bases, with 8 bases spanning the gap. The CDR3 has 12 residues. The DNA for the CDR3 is TGTGCCTGGAGGTGGTCATCCGGGGAGCTGTTTTTT. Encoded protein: CAWRWSSGELFF.

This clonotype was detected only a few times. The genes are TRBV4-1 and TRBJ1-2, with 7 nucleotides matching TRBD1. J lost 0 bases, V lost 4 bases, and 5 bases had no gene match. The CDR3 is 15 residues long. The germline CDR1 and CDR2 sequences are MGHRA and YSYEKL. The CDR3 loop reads CASSRDSSPNYGYTF. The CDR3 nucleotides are TGCGCCAGCAGCCGGGACAGTTCCCCTAACTATGGCTACACCTTC.

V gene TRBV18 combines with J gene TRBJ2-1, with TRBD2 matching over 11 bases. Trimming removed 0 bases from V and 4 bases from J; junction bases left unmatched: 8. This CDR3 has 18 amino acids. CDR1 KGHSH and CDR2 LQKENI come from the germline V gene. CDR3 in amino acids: CASSPPMGLAASYNEQFF. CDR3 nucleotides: TGTGCCAGCTCACCACCGATGGGACTAGCGGCTTCGTACAATGAGCAGTTCTTC.

The CDR3 nucleotides are TGTGCCAGCAGCGTAGGGGGCTCCTATAATTCACCCCTCCACTTT. Translating gives CASSVGGSYNSPLHF. The rearrangement uses TRBV9 and TRBJ1-6; the D is unclear. Trimming cost V 0 bases and J 0 bases, with 4 bases left between them. The CDR3 spans 15 residues. Germline loops: CDR1 SGDLS, CDR2 YYNGEE.

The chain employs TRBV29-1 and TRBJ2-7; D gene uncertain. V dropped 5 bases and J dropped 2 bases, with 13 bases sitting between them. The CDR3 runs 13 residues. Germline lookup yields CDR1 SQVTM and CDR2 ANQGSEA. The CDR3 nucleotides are TGCAGCGTTCAGGTTGAACAACCCTACGAGCAGTACTTC. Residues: CSVQVEQPYEQYF.

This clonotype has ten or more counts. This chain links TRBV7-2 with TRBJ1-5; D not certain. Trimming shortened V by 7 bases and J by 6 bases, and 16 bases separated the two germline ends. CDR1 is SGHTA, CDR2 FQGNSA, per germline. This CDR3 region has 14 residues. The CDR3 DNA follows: TGTGCCAGCACCAAAAGTGGCGCGGGTCAGCCCCAGCATTTT. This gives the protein CASTKSGAGQPQHF.

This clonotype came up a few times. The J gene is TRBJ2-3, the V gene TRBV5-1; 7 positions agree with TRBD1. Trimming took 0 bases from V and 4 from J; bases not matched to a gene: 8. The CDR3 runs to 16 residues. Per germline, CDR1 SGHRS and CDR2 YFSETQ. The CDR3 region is CASSLAPTGIADTQYF. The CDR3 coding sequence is TGCGCCAGCAGCTTGGCCCCGACAGGGATTGCAGATACGCAGTATTTT. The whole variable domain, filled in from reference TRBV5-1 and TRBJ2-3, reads KAGVTQTPRYLIKTRGQQVTLSCSPISGHRSVSWYQQTPGQGLQFLFEYFSETQRNKGNFPGRFSGRQFSNSRSEMNVSTLELGDSALYLCASSLAPTGIADTQYFGPGTRLTVL.

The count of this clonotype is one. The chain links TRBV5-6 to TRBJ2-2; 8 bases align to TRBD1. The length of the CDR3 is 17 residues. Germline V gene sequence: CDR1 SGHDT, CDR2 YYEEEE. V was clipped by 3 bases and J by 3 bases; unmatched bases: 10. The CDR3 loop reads CASSYIRTGYDTGELFF. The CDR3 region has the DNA TGTGCCAGCAGCTATATACGGACAGGGTACGACACCGGGGAGCTGTTTTTT.

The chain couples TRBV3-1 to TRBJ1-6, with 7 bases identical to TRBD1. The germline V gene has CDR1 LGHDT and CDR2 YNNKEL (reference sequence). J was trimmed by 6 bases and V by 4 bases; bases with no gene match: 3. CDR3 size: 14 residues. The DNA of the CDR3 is TGTGCCAGCAGCCCACAGGGGCTTAATTCACCCCTCCACTTT. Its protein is CASSPQGLNSPLHF.

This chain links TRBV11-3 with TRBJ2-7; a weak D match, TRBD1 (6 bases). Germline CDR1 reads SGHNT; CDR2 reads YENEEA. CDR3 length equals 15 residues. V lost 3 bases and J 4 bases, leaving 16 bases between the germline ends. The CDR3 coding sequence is TGTGCCAGCAGCTTCGGAAGGGGAACAGGGTACGAGCAGTACTTC. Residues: CASSFGRGTGYEQYF.

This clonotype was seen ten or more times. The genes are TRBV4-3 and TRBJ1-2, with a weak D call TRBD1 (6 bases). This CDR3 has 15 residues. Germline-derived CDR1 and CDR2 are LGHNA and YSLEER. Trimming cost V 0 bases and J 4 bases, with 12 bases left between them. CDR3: CASSQDGQPSYGYTF. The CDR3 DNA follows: TGCGCCAGCAGCCAAGATGGACAGCCTTCCTATGGCTACACCTTC.

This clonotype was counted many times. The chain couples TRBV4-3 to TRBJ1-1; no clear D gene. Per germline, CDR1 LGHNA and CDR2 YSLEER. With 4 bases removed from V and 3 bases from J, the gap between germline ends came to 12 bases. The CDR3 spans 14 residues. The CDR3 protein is CASSRRNVDTEAFF. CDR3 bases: TGCGCCAGCAGCCGCCGTAATGTGGACACTGAAGCTTTCTTT.

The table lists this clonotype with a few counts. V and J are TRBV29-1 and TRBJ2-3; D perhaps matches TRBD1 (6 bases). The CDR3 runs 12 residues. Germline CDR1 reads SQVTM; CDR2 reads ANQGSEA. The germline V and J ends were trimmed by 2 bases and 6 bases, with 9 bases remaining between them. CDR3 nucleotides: TGCAGCGTTGAACCAGGGGTGGATACGCAGTATTTT. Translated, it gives CSVEPGVDTQYF.

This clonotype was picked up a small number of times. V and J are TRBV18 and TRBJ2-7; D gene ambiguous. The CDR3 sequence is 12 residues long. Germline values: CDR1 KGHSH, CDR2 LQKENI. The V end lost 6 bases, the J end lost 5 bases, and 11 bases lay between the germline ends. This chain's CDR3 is CASSPSFHEQYF. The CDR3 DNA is TGTGCCAGCTCTCCCAGCTTTCACGAGCAGTACTTC.

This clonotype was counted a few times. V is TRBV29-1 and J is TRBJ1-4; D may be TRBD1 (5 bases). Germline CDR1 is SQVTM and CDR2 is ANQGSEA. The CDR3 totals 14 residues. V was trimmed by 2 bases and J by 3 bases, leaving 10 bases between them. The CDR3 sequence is CSVEPRGSNEKLFF. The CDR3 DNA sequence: TGCAGCGTTGAACCGCGGGGGTCTAATGAAAAACTGTTTTTT. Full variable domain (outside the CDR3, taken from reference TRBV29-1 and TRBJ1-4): SAVISQKPSRDICQRGTSLTIQCQVDSQVTMMFWYRQQPGQSLTLIATANQGSEATYESGFVIDKFPISRPNLTFSTLTVSNMSPEDSSIYLCSVEPRGSNEKLFFGSGTQLSVL.

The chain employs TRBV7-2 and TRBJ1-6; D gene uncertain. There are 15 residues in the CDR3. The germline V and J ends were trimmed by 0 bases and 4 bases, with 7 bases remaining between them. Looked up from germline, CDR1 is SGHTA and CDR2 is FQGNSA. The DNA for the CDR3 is TGTGCCAGCAGCTTAGCGGAGATTTATAATTCACCCCTCCACTTT. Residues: CASSLAEIYNSPLHF. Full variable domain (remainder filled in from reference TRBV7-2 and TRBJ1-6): GAGVSQSPSNKVTEKGKDVELRCDPISGHTALYWYRQSLGQGLEFLIYFQGNSAPDKSGLPSDRFSAERTGGSVSTLTIQRTQQEDSAVYLCASSLAEIYNSPLHFGNGTRLTVT.

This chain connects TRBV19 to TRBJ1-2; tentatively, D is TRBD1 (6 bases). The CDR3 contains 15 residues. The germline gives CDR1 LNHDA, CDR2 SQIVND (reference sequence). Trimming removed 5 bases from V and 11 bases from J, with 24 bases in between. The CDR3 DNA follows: TGTGCCAGTAGTCGAGACGGCAGGGGCGCCGAGATGTACACCTTC. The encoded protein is CASSRDGRGAEMYTF.

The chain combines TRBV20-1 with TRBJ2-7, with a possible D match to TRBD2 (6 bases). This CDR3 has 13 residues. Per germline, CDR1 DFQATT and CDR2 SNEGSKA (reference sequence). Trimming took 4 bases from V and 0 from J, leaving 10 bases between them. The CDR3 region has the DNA TGCAGTGCTACAGGGACTGACTCCTACGAGCAGTACTTC. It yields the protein CSATGTDSYEQYF.

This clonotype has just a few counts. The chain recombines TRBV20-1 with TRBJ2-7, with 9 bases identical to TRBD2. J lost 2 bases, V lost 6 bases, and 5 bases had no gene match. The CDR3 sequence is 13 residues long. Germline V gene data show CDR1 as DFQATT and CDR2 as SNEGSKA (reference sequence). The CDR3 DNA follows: TGCAGTGCAAGACTAGCGGTGCCCTACGAGCAGTACTTC. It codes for CSARLAVPYEQYF.

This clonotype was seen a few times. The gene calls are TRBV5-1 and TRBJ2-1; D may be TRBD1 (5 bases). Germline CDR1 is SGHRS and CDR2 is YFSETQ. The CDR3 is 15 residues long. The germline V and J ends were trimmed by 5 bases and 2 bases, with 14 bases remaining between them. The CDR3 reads CASSSGPDTYNEQFF. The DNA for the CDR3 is TGCGCCAGCAGTTCTGGCCCGGACACCTACAATGAGCAGTTCTTC.

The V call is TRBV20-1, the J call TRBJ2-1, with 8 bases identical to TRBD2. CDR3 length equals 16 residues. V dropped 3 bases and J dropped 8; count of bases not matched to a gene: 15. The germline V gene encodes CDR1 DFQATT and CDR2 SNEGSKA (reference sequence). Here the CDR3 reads CSASIPLAGNWDEQFF. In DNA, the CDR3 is TGCAGTGCTAGTATCCCCCTAGCGGGTAATTGGGATGAGCAGTTCTTC.